The 10 T cell receptor beta chains listed next were all sequenced from one sample in a study of T cell responses to AZD1222 COVID-19 vaccine. This table comes from immunoSEQ multiplex PCR, and its TCRdb copy is limited to in-frame clones, with some not included. In the table there are about 140,000 clones, approximately 92% of which are singletons. The sample was peripheral blood, taken 28 days after the second AZD1222 dose. These TCRs come from an adult who received the AZD1222 COVID-19 vaccine.

The CDR3 DNA follows: TGTGCCAGCAGTCCGGGGACAGTGGCTAACTATGGCTACACCTTC. Translated, it gives CASSPGTVANYGYTF. The V and J genes are TRBV27 and TRBJ1-2; 7 bases align to TRBD1. Per the germline V gene, CDR1 is MNHEY and CDR2 is SMNVEV (reference sequence). The CDR3 runs 15 residues. V lost 5 bases, J lost 0 bases, and 6 bases stayed unmatched.

In DNA, the CDR3 is TGTGCCAGCAGCCAAGAGGTGGTCTTACAATCGGCTGAAGCTTTCTTT. It yields the protein CASSQEVVLQSAEAFF. V and J are TRBV3-1 (or the pseudogene TRBV3-2) and TRBJ1-1, with unresolved D. Trimming shortened V by 0 bases and J by 6 bases, and 17 bases separated the two germline ends. This CDR3 has 16 amino acids. Germline V gene data show CDR1 as LGHDT and CDR2 as YNNKEL (reference sequence).

The chain carries TRBV19 and TRBJ1-5; D gene unclear. The CDR3 is 13 amino acids. Deletions cut 7 bases from V and 7 bases from J, with 14 bases between. Germline V lookup: CDR1 LNHDA, CDR2 SQIVND (reference sequence). The CDR3 sequence is CASTPAGYQPQHF. The CDR3 DNA reads as TGTGCCAGTACCCCAGCCGGGTACCAGCCCCAGCATTTT.

This chain uses TRBV6-5 with TRBJ1-3, with 9 nucleotides matching TRBD1. Germline V gene data show CDR1 as MNHEY and CDR2 as SVGAGI. J lost 7 bases, V lost 6 bases, and 4 bases had no gene match. The CDR3 has 13 amino acids. The CDR3 protein is CASRGTGSNTIYF. The CDR3 nucleotides read TGTGCCAGCAGGGGGACAGGGAGCAACACCATATATTTT.

The chain uses TRBV2 and TRBJ2-7, with D unclear. The CDR3 runs to 14 residues. V was trimmed by 6 bases and J by 3 bases, leaving 15 bases between them. From germline, CDR1 is SNHLY and CDR2 FYNNEI. The DNA of the CDR3 is TGTGCCAGCAGGCCTGGTCCTGATTACTACGAGCAGTACTTC. Translating it yields CASRPGPDYYEQYF.

The chain links TRBV3-1 (or the pseudogene TRBV3-2) to TRBJ1-1; no definite D call. The V gene lost 1 base and the J gene lost 3 bases, with 9 bases spanning the gap. Germline V gene sequence: CDR1 LGHDT, CDR2 YNNKEL (reference sequence). This CDR3 contains 14 residues. CDR3 nucleotides: TGTGCCAGCAGCCAAGGTTGGGTATACACTGAAGCTTTCTTT. Translation gives CASSQGWVYTEAFF.

This rearrangement joins TRBV5-6 to TRBJ1-3, with D possibly TRBD1 on 6 matching bases. V was trimmed by 4 bases and J by 3 bases, leaving 14 bases between them. Germline V gene sequence: CDR1 SGHDT, CDR2 YYEEEE. This CDR3 region has 15 residues. Written as DNA, the CDR3 is TGTGCCAGCAGCATTGGAGCAGGGGTTGGAAACACCATATATTTT. This translates into CASSIGAGVGNTIYF.

The chain combines TRBV6-5 with TRBJ1-2, with D perhaps TRBD1 (5 bases). The CDR3 runs to 13 residues. V was trimmed by 4 bases and J by 2 bases, leaving 8 bases between them. Per germline, CDR1 MNHEY and CDR2 SVGAGI. The DNA of the CDR3 is TGTGCCAGCAGTTTCGCAGGGAACTATGGCTACACCTTC. Translated: CASSFAGNYGYTF.

The chain couples TRBV18 to TRBJ1-2; tentatively, D is TRBD1 (5 bases). The V gene lost 6 bases and the J gene lost 5 bases, with 16 bases spanning the gap. Germline V gives CDR1 KGHSH, CDR2 LQKENI. This CDR3 is built from 14 residues. CDR3 nucleotide sequence: TGTGCCAGCTCCCCCGGGGCGGAACTATATGGCTACACCTTC. Amino acids: CASSPGAELYGYTF.

The chain links TRBV4-1 to TRBJ1-5; D remains ambiguous. Trimming pared 1 base from V and 4 bases from J, leaving 8 bases between. CDR3 length: 14 residues. The germline gives CDR1 MGHRA, CDR2 YSYEKL. The CDR3 protein is CASSQAIRNQPQHF. CDR3 coding DNA: TGCGCCAGCAGCCAAGCGATCAGGAATCAGCCCCAGCATTTT.